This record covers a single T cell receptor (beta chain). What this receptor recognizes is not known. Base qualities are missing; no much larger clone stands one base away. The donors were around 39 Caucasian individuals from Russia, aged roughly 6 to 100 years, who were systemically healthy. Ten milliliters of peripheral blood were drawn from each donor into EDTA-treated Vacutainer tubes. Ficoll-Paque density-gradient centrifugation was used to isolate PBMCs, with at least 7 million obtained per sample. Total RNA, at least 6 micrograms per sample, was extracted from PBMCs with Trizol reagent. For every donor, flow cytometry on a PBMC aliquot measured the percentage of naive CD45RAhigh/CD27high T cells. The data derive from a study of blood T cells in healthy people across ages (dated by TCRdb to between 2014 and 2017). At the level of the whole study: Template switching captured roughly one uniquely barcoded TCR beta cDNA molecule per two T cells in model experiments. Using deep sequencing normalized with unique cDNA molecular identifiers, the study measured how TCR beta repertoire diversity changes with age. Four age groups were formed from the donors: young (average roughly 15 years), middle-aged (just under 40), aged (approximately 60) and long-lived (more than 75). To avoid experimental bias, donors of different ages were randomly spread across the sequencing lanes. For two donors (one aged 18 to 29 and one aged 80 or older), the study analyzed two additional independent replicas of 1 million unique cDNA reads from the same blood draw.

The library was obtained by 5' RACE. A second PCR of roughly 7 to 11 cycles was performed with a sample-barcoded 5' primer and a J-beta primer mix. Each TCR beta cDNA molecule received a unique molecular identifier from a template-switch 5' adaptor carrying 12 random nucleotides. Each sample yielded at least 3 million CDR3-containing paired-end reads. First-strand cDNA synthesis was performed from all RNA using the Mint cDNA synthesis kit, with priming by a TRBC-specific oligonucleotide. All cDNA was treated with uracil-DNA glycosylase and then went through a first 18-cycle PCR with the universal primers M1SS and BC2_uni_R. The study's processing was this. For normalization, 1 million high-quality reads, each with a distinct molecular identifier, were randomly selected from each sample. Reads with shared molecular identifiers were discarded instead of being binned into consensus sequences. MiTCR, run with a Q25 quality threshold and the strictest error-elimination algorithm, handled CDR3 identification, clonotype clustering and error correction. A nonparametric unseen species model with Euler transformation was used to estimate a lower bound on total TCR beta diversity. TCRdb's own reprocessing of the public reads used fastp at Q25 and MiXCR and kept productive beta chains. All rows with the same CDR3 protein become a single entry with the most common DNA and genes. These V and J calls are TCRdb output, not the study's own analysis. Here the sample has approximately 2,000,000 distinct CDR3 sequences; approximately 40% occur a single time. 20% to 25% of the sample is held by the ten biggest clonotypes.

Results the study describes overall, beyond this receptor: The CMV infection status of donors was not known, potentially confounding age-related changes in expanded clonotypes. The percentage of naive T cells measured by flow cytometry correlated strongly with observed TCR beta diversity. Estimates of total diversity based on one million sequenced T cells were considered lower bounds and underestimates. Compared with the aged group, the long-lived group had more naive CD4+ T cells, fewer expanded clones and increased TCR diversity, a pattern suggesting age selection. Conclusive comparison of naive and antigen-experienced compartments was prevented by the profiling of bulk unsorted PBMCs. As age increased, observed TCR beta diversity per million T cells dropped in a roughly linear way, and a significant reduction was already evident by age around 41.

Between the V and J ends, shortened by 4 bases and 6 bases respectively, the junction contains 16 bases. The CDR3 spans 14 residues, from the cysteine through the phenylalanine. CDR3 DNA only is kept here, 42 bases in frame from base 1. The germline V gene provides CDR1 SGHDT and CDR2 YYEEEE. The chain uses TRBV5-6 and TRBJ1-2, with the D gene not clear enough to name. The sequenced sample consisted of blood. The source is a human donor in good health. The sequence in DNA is TGTGCCAGCAGCCCTGGGAACAGCCTTAATGGCTACACCTTC. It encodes CASSPGNSLNGYTF.